This TCR beta chain was captured by sequencing in a study of T cells in Graves' hyperthyroidism and ophthalmopathy. The definition of stable Graves' hyperthyroidism was no ophthalmopathy progression within 18 months. This CDR3 comprises 17 residues. Per germline, CDR1 SSHAT and CDR2 FNYEAQ (reference sequence). Trimming pared 1 base from V and 1 base from J, leaving 15 bases between. General observations from the study: In the analysis, a 13 V-J model separated ophthalmopathy from stable hyperthyroidism.

The source material, RNA transcripts, was used to amplify TCR beta CDR3 regions. With the HTBI primer set, the TCR CDR3 went through a first round of RT-PCR. Each CDR3 protein is one row after TCRdb ran MiXCR on the multiplex PCR reads. The sample holds some 500,000 distinct CDR3 sequences, approximately 15% seen once. This clonotype was counted many times. Antigen specificity is unknown. This TCR derives from a woman between 18 and 29 years old with Graves' hyperthyroidism. Sequencing was carried out using blood. V and J are TRBV7-7 and TRBJ2-3; possible D gene TRBD2, 6 bases. For the CDR3, the DNA is TGTGCCAGCAGCTTAGAGGCGAGCGGGTCCGGCACAGATACGCAGTATTTT. Residues: CASSLEASGSGTDTQYF.